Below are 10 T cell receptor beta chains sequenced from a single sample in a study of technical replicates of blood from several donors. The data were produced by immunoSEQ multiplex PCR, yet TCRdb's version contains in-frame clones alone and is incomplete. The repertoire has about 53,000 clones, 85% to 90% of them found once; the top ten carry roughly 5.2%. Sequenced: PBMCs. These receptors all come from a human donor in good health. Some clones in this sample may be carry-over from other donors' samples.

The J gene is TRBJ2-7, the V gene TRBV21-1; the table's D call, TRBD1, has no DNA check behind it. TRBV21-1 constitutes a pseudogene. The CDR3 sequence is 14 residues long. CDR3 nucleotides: TGTGCCAGCAGCAGCGACAGGGGGCGGGACGAGCAGTACTTC. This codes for CASSSDRGRDEQYF.

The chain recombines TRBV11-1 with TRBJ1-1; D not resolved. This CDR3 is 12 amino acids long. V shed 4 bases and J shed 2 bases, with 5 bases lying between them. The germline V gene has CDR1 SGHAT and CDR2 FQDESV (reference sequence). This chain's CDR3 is CASSSRNTEAFF. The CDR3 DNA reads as TGTGCCAGCAGCTCGCGAAACACTGAAGCTTTCTTT.

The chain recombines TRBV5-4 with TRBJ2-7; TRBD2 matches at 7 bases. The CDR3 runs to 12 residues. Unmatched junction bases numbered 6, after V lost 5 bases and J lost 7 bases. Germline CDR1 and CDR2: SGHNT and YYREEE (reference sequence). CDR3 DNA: TGTGCCAGCAGTTCTGCCGGGGGGGAGCAGTACTTC. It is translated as CASSSAGGEQYF.

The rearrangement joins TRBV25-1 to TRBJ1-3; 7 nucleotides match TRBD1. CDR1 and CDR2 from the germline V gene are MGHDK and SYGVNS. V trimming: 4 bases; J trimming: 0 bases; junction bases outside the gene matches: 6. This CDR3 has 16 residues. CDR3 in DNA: TGTGCCAGCAGTGTAGGGGACAGTTTCTCTGGAAACACCATATATTTT. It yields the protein CASSVGDSFSGNTIYF.

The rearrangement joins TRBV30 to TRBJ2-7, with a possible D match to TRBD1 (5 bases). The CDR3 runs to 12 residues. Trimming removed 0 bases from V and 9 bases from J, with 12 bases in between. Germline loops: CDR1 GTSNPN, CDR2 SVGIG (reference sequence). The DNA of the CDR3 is TGTGCCTGGAGTGTTGAGGCAGGGCGGCAGTACTTC. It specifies CAWSVEAGRQYF.

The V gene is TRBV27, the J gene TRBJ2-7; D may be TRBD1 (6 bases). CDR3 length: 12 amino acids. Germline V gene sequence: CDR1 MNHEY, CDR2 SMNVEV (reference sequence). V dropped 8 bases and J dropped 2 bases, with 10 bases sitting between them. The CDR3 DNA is TGTGCCAGCCGGGCAGGGGCCTACGAGCAGTACTTC. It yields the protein CASRAGAYEQYF.

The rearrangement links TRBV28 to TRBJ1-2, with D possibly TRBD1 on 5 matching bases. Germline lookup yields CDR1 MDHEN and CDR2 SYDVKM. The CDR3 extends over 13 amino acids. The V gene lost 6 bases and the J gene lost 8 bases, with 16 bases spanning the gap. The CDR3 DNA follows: TGTGCCAGCAGCTCAGACAGTGCTTACGGCTACACCTTC. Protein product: CASSSDSAYGYTF.

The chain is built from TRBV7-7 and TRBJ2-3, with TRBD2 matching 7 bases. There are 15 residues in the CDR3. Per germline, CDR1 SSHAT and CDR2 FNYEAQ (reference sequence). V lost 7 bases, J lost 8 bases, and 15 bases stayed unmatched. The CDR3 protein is CASTPIQGGHSTQYF. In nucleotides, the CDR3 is TGTGCCAGCACGCCTATCCAGGGAGGGCATAGTACGCAGTATTTT.

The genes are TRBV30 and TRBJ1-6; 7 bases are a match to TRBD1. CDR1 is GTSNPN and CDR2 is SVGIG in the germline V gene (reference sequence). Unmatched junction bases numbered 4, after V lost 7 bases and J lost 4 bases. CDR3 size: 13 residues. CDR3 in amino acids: CAYQQGYNSPLHF. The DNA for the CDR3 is TGTGCCTACCAACAGGGGTATAATTCACCCCTCCACTTT.

The CDR3 DNA reads as TGTGCCAGCAGCCCTCGGACTAGCTCAGATACGCAGTATTTT. This codes for CASSPRTSSDTQYF. The rearrangement uses TRBV7-9 and TRBJ2-3, with TRBD2 matching 8 bases. The V gene end was trimmed by 5 bases and the J gene end by 4 bases; junction bases not matched to a gene: 5. The V gene's germline CDR1 is SEHNR and CDR2 FQNEAQ (reference sequence). The CDR3 covers 14 residues.